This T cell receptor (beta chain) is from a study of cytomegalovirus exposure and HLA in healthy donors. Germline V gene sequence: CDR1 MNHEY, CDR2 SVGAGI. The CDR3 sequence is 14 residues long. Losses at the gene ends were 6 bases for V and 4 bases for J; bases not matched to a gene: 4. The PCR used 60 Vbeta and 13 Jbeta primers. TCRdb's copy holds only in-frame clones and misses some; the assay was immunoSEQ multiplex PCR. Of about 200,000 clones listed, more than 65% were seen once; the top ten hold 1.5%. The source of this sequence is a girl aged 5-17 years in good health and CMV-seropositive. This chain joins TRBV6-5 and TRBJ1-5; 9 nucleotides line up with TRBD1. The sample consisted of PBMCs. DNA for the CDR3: TGTGCCAGCAGCTGGGACAGGGAAAATCAGCCCCAGCATTTT. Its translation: CASSWDRENQPQHF.